This is a list of T cell receptor beta chains from one sample in a study of cytomegalovirus exposure and HLA in healthy donors. Generated by immunoSEQ multiplex PCR, the TCRdb table keeps only in-frame clones and is missing some. Among under 200,000 clones, roughly nine tenths were seen once, and the ten largest hold roughly 0.98%. Sequenced sample: PBMCs. Receptors originate from a boy between 2 and 10 years old in good health and CMV-seronegative. CDR3s include the opening cysteine and the closing phenylalanine or tryptophan. The order of the fields is J gene, V gene, clone size, D gene, CDR3 protein, CDR3 DNA. A D gene is named only where the DNA matches it firmly. Part of the rows lack a size; the others show once, few, many or a class for expanded clones.

>TRBJ1-1|TRBV6-1|NA|NA
CANSEWLSTEAFF
TGTGCCAACAGTGAATGGTTGAGCACTGAAGCTTTCTTT
>TRBJ2-2|TRBV28|NA|TRBD2
CASSSGLAGGNTGELFF
TGTGCCAGCAGTTCCGGACTAGCTGGCGGTAACACCGGGGAGCTGTTTTTT
>TRBJ2-1|TRBV9|NA|NA
CASSVAVSSYNERFF
TGTGCCAGCAGCGTGGCGGTGAGCTCCTACAATGAGCGGTTCTTC
>TRBJ2-7|TRBV7-9|once|NA
CASSFPGLNYEQYF
TGTGCCAGCAGCTTTCCAGGACTGAACTACGAGCAGTACTTC
>TRBJ1-2|TRBV27|NA|NA
CASSFGYGYTF
TGTGCCAGCAGTTTCGGTTATGGCTACACCTTC
>TRBJ2-1|TRBV2|NA|NA
CASRERGGAVEQFF
TGTGCCAGCAGAGAAAGGGGGGGGGCAGTTGAGCAGTTCTTC
>TRBJ2-3|TRBV5-1|NA|TRBD1
CASSGTGPDTQYF
TGCGCCAGCAGCGGGACAGGGCCAGATACGCAGTATTTT
>TRBJ2-1|TRBV5-1|NA|NA
CASSFVTAVNEQFF
TGCGCCAGCAGTTTCGTTACCGCGGTTAATGAGCAGTTCTTC
>TRBJ2-3|TRBV6-6|few|NA
CASSRETDTQYF
TGTGCCAGCAGCCGTGAGACAGATACGCAGTATTTT
>TRBJ2-7|TRBV28|once|TRBD1
CASTYTGTGAYEQYF
TGTGCCAGCACCTACACCGGGACAGGTGCCTACGAGCAGTACTTC
>TRBJ2-7|TRBV27|NA|TRBD1
CASSLRDRGIYEQYF
TGTGCCAGCAGCCTCCGGGACAGGGGAATCTACGAGCAGTACTTC
>TRBJ2-1|TRBV7-2|NA|NA
CASSPPEDWNPYNEQFF
TGTGCCAGCAGCCCGCCCGAGGACTGGAATCCTTACAATGAGCAGTTCTTC
>TRBJ2-1|TRBV5-1|NA|NA
CASSLKAVLGNEQFF
TGCGCCAGCAGCTTAAAGGCGGTCCTTGGCAATGAGCAGTTCTTC
>TRBJ1-1|TRBV28|NA|NA
CASSIYRNTEAFF
TGTGCCAGCAGTATATATAGGAACACTGAAGCTTTCTTT
>TRBJ1-2|TRBV6-1|NA|TRBD1
CASTRGTSLNYGYTF
TGTGCCAGCACCAGGGGGACCTCCCTCAACTATGGCTACACCTTC
>TRBJ2-1|TRBV28|once|NA
CASSKGLGAGDDEQFF
TGTGCCAGCAGTAAAGGTCTTGGGGCAGGGGACGATGAGCAGTTCTTC
>TRBJ1-6|TRBV7-6|few|TRBD1
CASSEGQGEVYNSPLHF
TGTGCCAGCAGCGAGGGACAGGGAGAGGTCTATAATTCACCCCTCCACTTT
>TRBJ2-3|TRBV5-4|NA|NA
CASSLAGRTSTDTQYF
TGTGCCAGCAGCTTGGCGGGGAGAACGAGCACAGATACGCAGTATTTT
>TRBJ2-3|TRBV7-6|NA|NA
CASSLAFQGGDTQYF
TGTGCCAGCAGCTTAGCCTTTCAAGGAGGGGATACGCAGTATTTT
>TRBJ1-4|TRBV19|NA|NA
CASSIEGPNEKLFF
TGTGCCAGTAGTATAGAGGGGCCTAATGAAAAACTGTTTTTT
>TRBJ1-2|TRBV5-6|NA|NA
CASSLAGGGYGYGYTF
TGTGCCAGCAGCTTGGCCGGGGGAGGGTACGGCTATGGCTACACCTTC
>TRBJ1-2|TRBV7-2|NA|NA
CASRGRGKSYTF
TGTGCCAGCAGGGGGCGGGGGAAGAGCTACACCTTC
>TRBJ1-3|TRBV7-9|few|NA
CASQALSGNTIYF
TGTGCCAGCCAGGCTCTTTCTGGAAACACCATATATTTT
>TRBJ1-2|TRBV9|NA|TRBD1
CASSVGSGGVYGYTF
TGTGCCAGCAGCGTAGGGTCAGGGGGCGTCTATGGCTACACCTTC
>TRBJ2-1|TRBV2|NA|NA
CASGLRDTSYNEQFF
TGTGCCAGCGGCCTACGGGATACCTCCTACAATGAGCAGTTCTTC